Below are 14 T cell receptor beta chains sequenced from a single sample in a study of metastatic and nonmetastatic thyroid tumors. Before thyroid surgery, none of the patients had received any treatment. TCRdb reprocessed the PCR reads using MiXCR. This table holds about 12,000 clones, about 12% found once. The specimen was blood. The receptors here all came from a female donor with papillary thyroid cancer or a benign thyroid nodule (not recorded which). Some clones in this sample may be carry-over from other donors' samples.

This chain uses TRBV6-4 with TRBJ2-3, with D perhaps TRBD2 (6 bases). The germline CDR1 and CDR2 sequences are MRHNA and SNTAGT. V was trimmed by 6 bases and J by 3 bases, leaving 16 bases between them. This CDR3 is 15 amino acids long. Here the CDR3 reads CASSAGNSGTDTQYF. The CDR3 bases are TGTGCCAGCAGCGCCGGGAATAGCGGAACAGATACGCAGTATTTT.

This clone was seen at least ten times. The chain recombines TRBV30 with TRBJ2-4; D is unclear. The CDR3 is made up of 14 amino acids. V dropped 1 base and J dropped 7 bases, with 14 bases sitting between them. Germline V gene sequence: CDR1 GTSNPN, CDR2 SVGIG (reference sequence). The CDR3 sequence: CAWSATRSINIQYF. DNA for the CDR3: TGTGCCTGGAGTGCGACACGGTCGATTAACATTCAGTACTTC.

This clone occurred a few times. The junction and the germline gene differ at one end; a read error may be behind it. The chain employs TRBV14 and TRBJ1-3; D is possibly TRBD1 (5 bases). The CDR3 has 12 residues. Looked up from germline, CDR1 is SGHDN and CDR2 is FVKESK. In DNA, the CDR3 is TGTGCCAGCAGCCAAGAAAGACCGGGACTCAATTTT. Translating gives CASSQERPGLNF.

This clone was observed a few times. One end of the junction fails to match germline, which may point to a read error. The chain recombines TRBV7-9 with TRBJ2-7; D is undetermined. The CDR3 is made up of 11 amino acids. Per the germline V gene, CDR1 is SEHNR and CDR2 is FQNEAQ (reference sequence). CDR3 region: CAGSTSNEQYF. The CDR3 DNA reads as TGTGCCGGCAGCACTTCCAACGAGCAGTACTTC.

This clone was counted a few times. A much larger clone sits a single nucleotide away, making a read error possible. The genes are TRBV2 and TRBJ1-4; possible D gene TRBD1, 5 bases. The CDR3 covers 13 residues. Germline V CDR1 and CDR2: SNHLY, FYNNEI. The CDR3 spells CASSLQVNERLFF. CDR3 coding DNA: TGTGCCAGCAGTTTACAGGTGAATGAAAGACTGTTTTTT.

This clone showed up many times. This chain uses TRBV20-1 with TRBJ2-7, with 10 positions matching TRBD2. The CDR3 has 14 residues. Trimming at V came to 6 bases and at J to 6 bases, leaving 11 bases not matched to a gene. Germline-derived CDR1 and CDR2 are DFQATT and SNEGSKA (reference sequence). CDR3 DNA: TGCAGTGCCCCCCCAGCGGGAGGGGTGCGCGAGCAGTACTTC. This encodes CSAPPAGGVREQYF.

This clone has ten or more counts. This rearrangement joins TRBV20-1 to TRBJ2-7; 8 bases align to TRBD2. V gave up 1 base and J gave up 0 bases; unmatched junction bases: 8. CDR3 length equals 16 residues. Germline V lookup: CDR1 DFQATT, CDR2 SNEGSKA (reference sequence). For the CDR3, the DNA is TGCAGTGCTAGAGGGGTAGCGGGACCTCGCTCCTACGAGCAGTACTTC. It encodes CSARGVAGPRSYEQYF.

This clone was counted ten times or more. The rearrangement joins TRBV28 to TRBJ2-5; D gene uncertain. Germline V lookup: CDR1 MDHEN, CDR2 SYDVKM. The CDR3 spans 12 residues. Between the trimmed V and J ends, which lost 5 bases and 5 bases, there was a span of 9 bases. Here the CDR3 reads CASSPLGETQYF. CDR3 DNA sequence: TGTGCCAGCAGTCCACTCGGGGAGACCCAGTACTTC.

This clone was detected ten times or more. CDR3 DNA: TGTGCCAGCAGTGCTTGGACAGTGCAAGAAGCTTTCTTT. It is translated as CASSAWTVQEAFF. The V and J genes are TRBV25-1 and TRBJ1-1, with D possibly matching TRBD1 (6 bases). Germline-derived CDR1 and CDR2 are MGHDK and SYGVNS. The CDR3 loop spans 13 amino acids. Trimming shortened V by 4 bases and J by 8 bases, and 14 bases separated the two germline ends.

This chain uses TRBV15 with TRBJ1-2, with unresolved D. Trimming shortened V by 0 bases and J by 2 bases, and 13 bases separated the two germline ends. Germline CDR1 is LNHNV and CDR2 is YYDKDF (reference sequence). This CDR3 spans 16 amino acids. The CDR3: CATSRDVAGSNYGYTF. DNA of the CDR3: TGTGCCACCAGCAGAGATGTTGCAGGCTCCAACTATGGCTACACCTTC.

This clone was counted ten times or more. V and J are TRBV18 and TRBJ1-1; D is unclear. Trimming pared 0 bases from V and 0 bases from J, leaving 5 bases between. The germline gives CDR1 KGHSH, CDR2 LQKENI. The CDR3 runs to 14 residues. The CDR3 spells CASSPPSLNTEAFF. The DNA of the CDR3 is TGTGCCAGCTCACCACCAAGCCTGAACACTGAAGCTTTCTTT.

A few counts support this clone. V usage is TRBV28 and J usage is TRBJ1-3; perhaps TRBD1 as D (6 bases). Germline assignment: CDR1 MDHEN and CDR2 SYDVKM. The CDR3 contains 18 residues. Trimming shortened V by 2 bases and J by 1 base, and 18 bases separated the two germline ends. Here the CDR3 reads CASSLEFIAGASGNTIYF. As DNA, the CDR3 is TGTGCCAGCAGTTTAGAATTTATTGCAGGGGCGTCTGGAAACACCATATATTTT.

This clone has only a few counts. The chain links TRBV19 to TRBJ2-5, with D hard to call. The CDR3 contains 13 residues. V was pared by 4 bases and J by 0 bases, with 6 bases between. Germline values: CDR1 LNHDA, CDR2 SQIVND (reference sequence). CDR3 sequence: CASSTSDQETQYF. In DNA, the CDR3 is TGTGCCAGTAGTACCAGTGACCAAGAGACCCAGTACTTC.

This clone was seen many times. This chain uses TRBV11-1 with TRBJ2-1, with D unresolved. CDR3 length: 14 amino acids. Germline values: CDR1 SGHAT, CDR2 FQDESV (reference sequence). Between the trimmed V and J ends, which lost 1 base and 4 bases, there was a span of 8 bases. The CDR3 protein is CASSLDGPYNEQFF. CDR3 DNA: TGTGCCAGCAGCTTAGATGGTCCGTACAATGAGCAGTTCTTC. Filled out from reference TRBV11-1 and TRBJ2-1, the complete variable domain reads EAEVAQSPRYKITEKSQAVAFWCDPISGHATLYWYRQILGQGPELLVQFQDESVVDDSQLPKDRFSAERLKGVDSTLKIQPAELGDSAMYLCASSLDGPYNEQFFGPGTRLTVL.